These 26 T cell receptor beta chains were sequenced from one sample in a study of T cell repertoires and Cas9 in healthy adults. Only in-frame clones appear in the TCRdb table, and some are missing; sequencing was by immunoSEQ multiplex PCR. Here the sample spans more than 20,000 clones, 85% to 95% being singletons. The sample consisted of CD4+ effector T cells (CD127+, CD25-, CD137-, CD154-) from PBMCs; culture status not recorded. The source is a human donor in good health.

The chain combines TRBV19 with TRBJ1-1; 7 bases fit TRBD1. The germline CDR1 and CDR2 sequences are LNHDA and SQIVND (reference sequence). There are 15 residues in the CDR3. Unmatched junction bases numbered 10, after V lost 3 bases and J lost 6 bases. The CDR3 DNA sequence: TGTGCCAGTAGTATGGGGGGCAGGGGGAAGGCTGAAGCTTTCTTT. It specifies CASSMGGRGKAEAFF.

The chain carries TRBV5-1 and TRBJ2-5, with D perhaps TRBD2 (5 bases). This CDR3 has 16 amino acids. CDR1 is SGHRS and CDR2 is YFSETQ in the germline V gene. With 5 bases removed from V and 1 base from J, the gap between germline ends came to 18 bases. The CDR3: CASRKEAGLGQETQYF. The CDR3 nucleotides are TGCGCCAGCAGGAAGGAGGCGGGTTTGGGCCAAGAGACCCAGTACTTC.

This rearrangement joins TRBV28 to TRBJ1-1; D gene uncertain. This CDR3 comprises 12 residues. CDR1 MDHEN and CDR2 SYDVKM come from the germline V gene. Trimming removed 5 bases from V and 6 bases from J, with 10 bases in between. CDR3 amino acids: CASSPSRAEAFF. CDR3 DNA: TGTGCCAGCAGTCCATCAAGAGCTGAAGCTTTCTTT.

The chain links TRBV19 to TRBJ2-6; either TRBD1 or TRBD2 may fit D (6 bases each). Germline assignment: CDR1 LNHDA and CDR2 SQIVND (reference sequence). Trimming removed 7 bases from V and 2 bases from J, with 12 bases in between. CDR3 length: 15 amino acids. CDR3 in amino acids: CASKGGLPGANVLTF. In nucleotides, the CDR3 is TGTGCCAGTAAGGGGGGCCTCCCTGGGGCCAACGTCCTGACTTTC.

The chain couples TRBV18 to TRBJ1-1, with 12 bases identical to TRBD1. V was pared by 1 base and J by 11 bases, with 11 bases of the junction left unmatched. Germline V CDR1 and CDR2: KGHSH, LQKENI. This CDR3 is built from 16 residues. The CDR3 nucleotides read TGTGCCAGCTCACCACAGGCGGGACAGGGGGCATCGCTGGCTTTCTTT. This encodes CASSPQAGQGASLAFF.

The gene calls are TRBV7-3 and TRBJ2-3; TRBD2 matches at 12 bases. V gave up 3 bases and J gave up 3 bases; unmatched junction bases: 1. The CDR3 is 15 amino acids. CDR1 SGHTA and CDR2 FQGTGA come from the germline V gene. In nucleotides, the CDR3 is TGTGCCAGCAGCTTGACTAGCGGGAGAACAGATACGCAGTATTTT. Amino acid sequence: CASSLTSGRTDTQYF.

The CDR3 reads CASIKSWQGASEQYV. The CDR3 nucleotides are TGTGCCAGCATCAAATCTTGGCAGGGGGCTTCCGAGCAGTACGTC. This chain links TRBV21-1 with TRBJ2-7; the table's D call of TRBD1 was not tested on the DNA. TRBV21-1 is reported as a pseudogene. This CDR3 has 15 amino acids.

J is TRBJ1-1 and V is TRBV5-5; D not certain. CDR3 length equals 14 residues. With 4 bases removed from V and 1 base from J, the gap between germline ends came to 11 bases. CDR1 and CDR2 from the germline V gene are SGHKS and YYEKEE (reference sequence). CDR3 sequence: CASSVTGRNTEAFF. In DNA, the CDR3 is TGTGCCAGCAGCGTGACGGGGAGGAACACTGAAGCTTTCTTT. The full variable domain, rest sourced from reference TRBV5-5 and TRBJ1-1, is DAGVTQSPTHLIKTRGQQVTLRCSPISGHKSVSWYQQVLGQGPQFIFQYYEKEERGRGNFPDRFSARQFPNYSSELNVNALLLGDSALYLCASSVTGRNTEAFFGQGTRLTVV.

The rearrangement joins TRBV29-1 to TRBJ2-1; D uncertain. Trimming pared 4 bases from V and 9 bases from J, leaving 10 bases between. The CDR3 has 11 residues. The germline gives CDR1 SQVTM, CDR2 ANQGSEA. CDR3 residues: CSVGGGREQFF. In DNA form, the CDR3 reads TGCAGCGTTGGAGGTGGGCGTGAGCAGTTCTTC.

The V call is TRBV14, the J call TRBJ1-4; tentatively, D is TRBD1 (5 bases). V gave up 4 bases and J gave up 8 bases, with 8 bases separating them. Germline values: CDR1 SGHDN, CDR2 FVKESK. This CDR3 region has 12 residues. The CDR3 DNA is TGTGCCAGCAGCCCGGGGGGAGAAAAACTGTTTTTT. Translation: CASSPGGEKLFF.

This chain uses TRBV7-2 with TRBJ1-1; D unclear. The germline V and J ends were trimmed by 2 bases and 11 bases, with 15 bases remaining between them. Germline V lookup: CDR1 SGHTA, CDR2 FQGNSA. This CDR3 is built from 13 residues. The CDR3, as DNA: TGTGCCAGCAGCTTAAAGGTTGAGGGCCTTGCTTTCTTT. Its protein is CASSLKVEGLAFF. The whole variable domain, remainder taken from reference TRBV7-2 and TRBJ1-1, is GAGVSQSPSNKVTEKGKDVELRCDPISGHTALYWYRQSLGQGLEFLIYFQGNSAPDKSGLPSDRFSAERTGGSVSTLTIQRTQQEDSAVYLCASSLKVEGLAFFGQGTRLTVV.

The rearrangement links TRBV25-1 to TRBJ1-3; no clear D gene. V dropped 4 bases and J dropped 2 bases, with 12 bases sitting between them. This CDR3 is built from 15 residues. The germline V gene encodes CDR1 MGHDK and CDR2 SYGVNS. CDR3 sequence: CASSVSGLAGNTIYF. CDR3 coding DNA: TGTGCCAGCAGTGTGAGTGGTCTGGCTGGAAACACCATATATTTT.

The chain is built from TRBV14 and TRBJ2-5; D is ambiguous. The CDR3 sequence is 15 residues long. CDR1 is SGHDN and CDR2 is FVKESK in the germline V gene. V was clipped by 6 bases and J by 4 bases, with 18 bases between them. CDR3 bases: TGTGCCAGCAGTCCTGACACCTTACTGGGAGAGACCCAGTACTTC. This codes for CASSPDTLLGETQYF.

The genes are TRBV27 and TRBJ1-2; D perhaps matches TRBD1 (5 bases). Looked up from germline, CDR1 is MNHEY and CDR2 is SMNVEV (reference sequence). The CDR3 has 13 residues. Trimming took 2 bases from V and 4 from J, leaving 8 bases between them. The CDR3 DNA reads as TGTGCCAGCAGTTTAAGGGGAAGCTATGGCTACACCTTC. This encodes CASSLRGSYGYTF.

This rearrangement joins TRBV5-1 to TRBJ2-2, with D tentatively TRBD2 (5 bases). The CDR3 is 16 residues long. V was cut by 2 bases and J by 0 bases, with 11 bases left in between. Germline CDR1 and CDR2: SGHRS and YFSETQ. The CDR3 reads CASSLEGAPNTGELFF. Written as DNA, the CDR3 is TGCGCCAGCAGCTTAGAGGGTGCCCCGAACACCGGGGAGCTGTTTTTT.

The V call is TRBV12-5, the J call TRBJ1-1; 7 positions agree with TRBD1. Germline V lookup: CDR1 LGHNT, CDR2 FRNRAP. CDR3 length: 16 residues. The V and J ends lost 6 bases and 1 base, in that order; junction bases with no gene match: 11. CDR3 loop: CASGSGSGDRNTEAFF. The CDR3, as DNA: TGTGCTAGTGGCTCGGGCTCCGGGGACAGGAACACTGAAGCTTTCTTT.

This clone has a single count. This chain uses TRBV7-3 with TRBJ2-5, with TRBD2 matching 9 bases. Trimming at V came to 1 base and at J to 1 base, leaving 7 bases not matched to a gene. This CDR3 contains 17 residues. The germline V gene encodes CDR1 SGHTA and CDR2 FQGTGA. In DNA, the CDR3 is TGTGCCAGCAGCTTAAGGGGCAAACTAGCGGGCCAAGAGACCCAGTACTTC. Protein: CASSLRGKLAGQETQYF.

Written as DNA, the CDR3 is TGTGCCAGTAGAACTAACCGGGACAGCGGGGGCACTGAAGCTTTCTTT. It is translated as CASRTNRDSGGTEAFF. The chain recombines TRBV19 with TRBJ1-1; 7 nucleotides line up with TRBD1. Losses at the gene ends were 6 bases for V and 4 bases for J; bases not matched to a gene: 14. The CDR3 contains 16 residues. Germline V gene lookup returns CDR1 LNHDA and CDR2 SQIVND (reference sequence).

This chain links TRBV11-3 with TRBJ2-5; TRBD1 is a possible D gene (5 bases). The V end was cut by 5 bases, the J end by 2 bases, with 9 bases between. Germline-derived CDR1 and CDR2 are SGHNT and YENEEA. This CDR3 is built from 13 residues. Here the CDR3 reads CASSTTAQETQYF. As DNA, the CDR3 is TGTGCCAGCAGCACGACAGCACAAGAGACCCAGTACTTC.

V and J are TRBV7-2 and TRBJ1-2, with 8 bases lining up with TRBD1. CDR3 length: 15 residues. V was pared by 0 bases and J by 4 bases, with 4 bases of the junction left unmatched. The V gene's germline CDR1 is SGHTA and CDR2 FQGNSA. Here the CDR3 reads CASSLAGTGSYGYTF. The CDR3 DNA reads TGTGCCAGCAGCTTAGCCGGGACAGGATCCTATGGCTACACCTTC.

The genes are TRBV28 and TRBJ2-7, with D hard to call. The V and J ends lost 5 bases and 3 bases respectively, with 14 bases between them. The length of the CDR3 is 14 residues. Germline loops: CDR1 MDHEN, CDR2 SYDVKM. For the CDR3, the DNA is TGTGCCAGCAGTAGGGCAGGAATAAGCTACGAGCAGTACGTC. As protein: CASSRAGISYEQYV.

J is TRBJ1-1 and V is TRBV12-5; D perhaps matches TRBD1 (6 bases). Between the trimmed V and J ends, which lost 5 bases and 7 bases, there was a span of 17 bases. Germline CDR1 LGHNT, CDR2 FRNRAP. The CDR3 sequence is 14 residues long. The CDR3 is CASGLPEEGGEAFF. CDR3 coding DNA: TGTGCTAGTGGTCTCCCGGAGGAGGGGGGTGAAGCTTTCTTT.

The rearrangement joins TRBV5-1 to TRBJ1-1; 8 bases fit TRBD1. With 4 bases clipped from V and 5 bases from J, the junction kept 7 bases outside the gene matches. The CDR3 totals 14 residues. CDR1 and CDR2 from the germline V gene are SGHRS and YFSETQ. CDR3 in DNA: TGCGCCAGCAGCCCAGGGGGCTCTGGGACTGAAGCTTTCTTT. It yields the protein CASSPGGSGTEAFF. The full variable domain, in which reference TRBV5-1 and TRBJ1-1 provide the parts outside the CDR3, is KAGVTQTPRYLIKTRGQQVTLSCSPISGHRSVSWYQQTPGQGLQFLFEYFSETQRNKGNFPGRFSGRQFSNSRSEMNVSTLELGDSALYLCASSPGGSGTEAFFGQGTRLTVV.

The chain recombines TRBV5-6 with TRBJ1-1; no clear D gene. Trimming left V 2 bases short and J 1 base short, with 6 bases between. Germline CDR1 and CDR2: SGHDT and YYEEEE. This CDR3 spans 13 amino acids. This CDR3 reads CASSFSPNTEAFF. The CDR3 DNA sequence: TGTGCCAGCAGCTTCTCACCGAACACTGAAGCTTTCTTT.

The V and J genes are TRBV19 and TRBJ1-1; D possibly corresponds to TRBD1 (6 bases). In germline, CDR1 is LNHDA, CDR2 SQIVND (reference sequence). V was shortened by 5 bases and J by 1 base, with 14 bases between the two germline ends. The CDR3 extends over 15 amino acids. The CDR3 nucleotides are TGTGCCAGTAGTCCCCTCCCGGGACAGAACACTGAAGCTTTCTTT. Its protein is CASSPLPGQNTEAFF.

The chain combines TRBV6-4 with TRBJ2-3; D is undetermined. Deletions cut 5 bases from V and 0 bases from J, with 15 bases between. The CDR3 is 16 amino acids. Germline V gives CDR1 MRHNA, CDR2 SNTAGT. In DNA form, the CDR3 reads TGTGCCAGCAGTCCCGACCCCTTCTCTAGCACAGATACGCAGTATTTT. Amino acid sequence: CASSPDPFSSTDTQYF.